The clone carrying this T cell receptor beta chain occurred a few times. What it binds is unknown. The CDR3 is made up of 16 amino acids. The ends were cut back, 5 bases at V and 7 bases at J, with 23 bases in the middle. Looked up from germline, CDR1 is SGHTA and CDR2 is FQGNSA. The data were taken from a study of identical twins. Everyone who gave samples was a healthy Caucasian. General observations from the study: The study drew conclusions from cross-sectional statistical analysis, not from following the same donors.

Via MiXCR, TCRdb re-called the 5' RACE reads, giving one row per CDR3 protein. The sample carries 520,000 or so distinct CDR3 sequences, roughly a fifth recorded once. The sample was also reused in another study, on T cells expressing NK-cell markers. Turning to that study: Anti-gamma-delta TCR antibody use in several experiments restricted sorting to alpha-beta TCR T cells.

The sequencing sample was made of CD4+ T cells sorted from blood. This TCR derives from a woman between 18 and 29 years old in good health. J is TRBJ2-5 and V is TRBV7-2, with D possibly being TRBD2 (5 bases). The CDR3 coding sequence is TGTGCCAGCAGCACCCCTCAACAGTACCGGGGTGGGACCCAGTACTTC. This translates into CASSTPQQYRGGTQYF.